The sequence of this T cell receptor beta chain was determined in a study of tumor and adjacent non-tumor tissue in lung cancer. The library came from three nested PCR rounds adapted from ARM-PCR protocols. TCRdb recomputed calls from the multiplex PCR reads with MiXCR, one row per CDR3 protein. This sample has under 250,000 distinct CDR3 sequences, with 70% to 75% found just once. Germline V gene sequence: CDR1 MNHNS, CDR2 SASEGT. Trimming removed 0 bases at V and 1 base at J, with 10 bases between. The CDR3 consists of 16 residues. This sample's RNA came from whole unsorted tissue. Chemotherapy-naive patients with new lung cancer underwent thoracic surgery in China, August–November 2014. Ten or more counts support this clonotype.

V and J are TRBV6-1 and TRBJ1-3; TRBD1 is a possible D gene (5 bases). Sequencing was performed on lung tumor tissue. The sequence was obtained from a man in his sixties with non-small cell lung cancer. The CDR3 DNA reads TGTGCCAGCAGTGAAGCGAGGGGTTCTTCTGGAAACACCATATATTTT. Its translation: CASSEARGSSGNTIYF.